This T cell receptor beta chain was obtained from a study of OX40 agonist ivuxolimab in advanced cancers. Study overall: A mean age of approximately 58 years, range roughly 23 to 85, was recorded, and roughly 83% were male. Prior anti-PD-1, anti-PD-L1 or anti-CTLA-4 therapy did not bar entry, and more than 35% had some.

V lost 3 bases, J lost 4 bases, and 9 bases stayed unmatched. The CDR3 loop spans 15 amino acids. Germline-derived CDR1 and CDR2 are SGHNT and YYREEE (reference sequence). This clone was recorded only once. Its specificity is not known. Findings and caveats of the study: In the 0.1 to 3.0 mg/kg range, CD4+ and CD8+ blood T cells had expanded clonally by week 6. CD8+ T cells (on average) carried more expanded clones than CD4+ T cells.

Profiling relied on immunoSEQ multiplex PCR, and the TCRdb table lists in-frame clones only, not all of them. Altogether some 43,000 clones are present, approximately 88% being singletons, with the ten largest covering around 3.4%. The origin of this receptor is an adult with an advanced solid tumor such as melanoma, head and neck, liver or kidney cancer. The sequences come from CD4+ or CD8+ T cells sorted from blood, collected in a trial of the OX40 agonist ivuxolimab. The rearrangement links TRBV5-4 to TRBJ2-5; 7 positions match TRBD2. DNA of the CDR3: TGTGCCAGCAGCTCGTCCCGCGGGGAGGGAGAGACCCAGTACTTC. Encoded protein: CASSSSRGEGETQYF.